This T cell receptor beta chain was captured by sequencing in a study of glioma-infiltrating T cells after dendritic cell vaccination. Study at large: Dendritic cell vaccine was injected intradermally three times, biweekly. Overall study findings and caveats: TCR clonality showed no direct relationship with survival.

With respect to this clone: No antigen is known for it.

Blood PBMC samples: pre-vaccination, two weeks post third vaccination, and at tumor progression. The immunoSEQ assay amplified TCRB CDR3 from up to roughly 2 ug DNA. TCRdb's table, derived via immunoSEQ multiplex PCR, lists solely in-frame clones and lacks some. The table includes approximately 67,000 clones, about 76% detected once. CDR1 MNHEY and CDR2 SMNVEV come from the germline V gene (reference sequence). The V segment lost 4 bases and the J segment 5 bases; nucleotides outside the gene matches: 13. CDR3 length equals 16 residues. Sequencing used blood, obtained before dendritic cell vaccination. The TCR sequence derives from a human donor with glioblastoma. V and J are TRBV27 and TRBJ2-5, with TRBD2 identical over 7 bases. The CDR3 region is CASSSSRGAGDETQYF. In nucleotides, the CDR3 is TGTGCCAGCAGTTCCTCCCGTGGGGCGGGGGACGAGACCCAGTACTTC.